These 19 T cell receptor beta chains originate from one sample sequenced in a study of CD8 T cells in ankylosing spondylitis. Using its own MiXCR run on the 5' RACE reads, TCRdb lists one record per CDR3 protein. Here the sample spans about 200,000 distinct CDR3 sequences, roughly 13% being singletons. Sequenced sample: blood, either unsorted or a sorted T cell fraction (not recorded which). The receptors come from a male donor with ankylosing spondylitis or in good health (not recorded which).

The sample holds a few counts of this clonotype. The chain recombines TRBV15 with TRBJ1-5, with D unclear. V lost 3 bases to trimming and J lost 5 bases, with 17 bases between them. The CDR3 covers 16 residues. Germline V CDR1 and CDR2: LNHNV, YYDKDF (reference sequence). CDR3 sequence: CATSSVSPEGDQPQHF. DNA of the CDR3: TGTGCCACCAGCAGCGTCTCCCCAGAGGGTGATCAGCCCCAGCATTTT.

This clonotype was detected a few times. The chain links TRBV6-5 to TRBJ2-7; 8 bases map to TRBD2. The CDR3 is made up of 13 amino acids. V shed 10 bases and J 0 bases; nucleotides not matched to a gene: 5. Germline-derived CDR1 and CDR2 are MNHEY and SVGAGI. The CDR3 protein is CATLAGISYEQYF. CDR3 nucleotides: TGTGCCACATTAGCGGGGATCTCCTACGAGCAGTACTTC.

The J gene is TRBJ2-7, the V gene TRBV12-3 or TRBV12-4; no clear D. V lost 5 bases and J 10 bases, leaving 15 bases between the germline ends. CDR3 length equals 12 residues. The DNA of the CDR3 is TGTGCCAGCAGTGCATCGTCTTTCGGTCAGTACTTC. It encodes CASSASSFGQYF.

This chain links TRBV5-5 with TRBJ2-1, with unresolved D. The CDR3 has 11 residues. Trimming removed 6 bases at V and 5 bases at J, with 6 bases between. Germline V gene data show CDR1 as SGHKS and CDR2 as YYEKEE (reference sequence). CDR3 residues: CASTVNNEQFF. The CDR3 DNA reads TGTGCCAGCACCGTCAACAATGAGCAGTTCTTC.

J is TRBJ1-4 and V is TRBV2; D ambiguous. CDR1 SNHLY and CDR2 FYNNEI come from the germline V gene. V lost 0 bases, J lost 5 bases, and 7 bases lay in between. CDR3 length: 14 residues. CDR3 bases: TGTGCCAGCAGTGAAGCGTGGCTGAATGAAAAACTGTTTTTT. Translation: CASSEAWLNEKLFF.

This clonotype came up many times. The rearrangement uses TRBV15 and TRBJ2-3, with D uncertain. The germline V gene has CDR1 LNHNV and CDR2 YYDKDF (reference sequence). The CDR3 covers 16 residues. V lost 5 bases and J 5 bases, leaving 20 bases between the germline ends. This CDR3 is CATSPQTLHIQDTQYF. The CDR3 DNA is TGTGCCACCAGCCCCCAGACCCTACACATCCAAGATACGCAGTATTTT.

The chain has TRBV12-3 or TRBV12-4 and TRBJ1-1; D may be TRBD1 (6 bases). V shed 3 bases and J shed 4 bases, with 12 bases lying between them. The CDR3 is 14 amino acids. The CDR3, as DNA: TGTGCCAGCAGTTTGTCACAGGGAGGCACTGAAGCTTTCTTT. It specifies CASSLSQGGTEAFF.

The rearrangement links TRBV3-1 to TRBJ2-7; possible D gene TRBD2, 5 bases. Germline CDR1 and CDR2: LGHDT and YNNKEL (reference sequence). V was trimmed by 4 bases and J by 2 bases, leaving 18 bases between them. The CDR3 totals 16 residues. In DNA form, the CDR3 reads TGTGCCAGCAGCCCCATGGCGGGCAGGCGACCCTACGAGCAGTACTTC. Its translation: CASSPMAGRRPYEQYF.

The chain links TRBV29-1 to TRBJ2-5; TRBD2 matches at 8 bases. The CDR3 totals 14 residues. Per the germline V gene, CDR1 is SQVTM and CDR2 is ANQGSEA. Unmatched junction bases numbered 2, after V lost 1 base and J lost 1 base. The CDR3 nucleotides read TGCAGCGTTGAAGGGCTAGCGGGCCAAGAGACCCAGTACTTC. It yields the protein CSVEGLAGQETQYF.

This clonotype was seen more than once but under ten times. The genes are TRBV29-1 and TRBJ1-1, with D unclear. CDR3 length equals 12 residues. V gave up 0 bases and J gave up 7 bases, with 9 bases separating them. CDR1 and CDR2 (germline): SQVTM, ANQGSEA. The chain's CDR3 is CSVEDWQLEAFF. CDR3 nucleotides: TGCAGCGTTGAAGATTGGCAGCTTGAAGCTTTCTTT.

This clonotype appeared a few times. V is TRBV12-3 or TRBV12-4 and J is TRBJ2-3; no clear D. There are 11 residues in the CDR3. V was pared by 6 bases and J by 4 bases, with 5 bases between. The CDR3 DNA is TGTGCCAGCAGCACGTCAGATACGCAGTATTTT. Its protein is CASSTSDTQYF.

The table lists this clonotype with many counts. The V and J genes are TRBV5-1 and TRBJ2-7; 10 nucleotides align to TRBD1. CDR3 length: 17 amino acids. J gave up 0 bases and V 2 bases, and 8 bases lay outside the gene matches. Germline CDR1 and CDR2: SGHRS and YFSETQ. CDR3 nucleotide sequence: TGCGCCAGCAGCTTTGGACAGGGGGGATACTCCTCCTACGAGCAGTACTTC. It is translated as CASSFGQGGYSSYEQYF.

The gene calls are TRBV21-1 and TRBJ2-1; TRBD2 is the table's D call, not checked against the DNA. TRBV21-1 is a pseudogene segment. This CDR3 has 18 amino acids. The DNA of the CDR3 is TGTGCCAGCAGCTACGAGCGGGAAGCGGGAGGGCCGAAGAATGAGCAGTTCTTC. Its protein is CASSYEREAGGPKNEQFF.

This CDR3 reads CASSDPTGIDYEQYF. The CDR3 DNA sequence: TGTGCCAGCAGTGATCCGACAGGGATCGACTACGAGCAGTACTTC. The J gene is TRBJ2-7, the V gene TRBV25-1, with 7 nucleotides matching TRBD1. V shed 3 bases and J 3 bases; nucleotides not matched to a gene: 8. Germline V gene sequence: CDR1 MGHDK, CDR2 SYGVNS. This CDR3 contains 15 residues.

This clonotype has more than one count but fewer than ten. The chain is built from TRBV5-1 and TRBJ2-5; D is unclear. Trimming removed 6 bases from V and 4 bases from J, with 10 bases in between. Germline V CDR1 and CDR2: SGHRS, YFSETQ. This CDR3 comprises 12 residues. The CDR3 spells CASKGERETQYF. The CDR3 DNA is TGCGCCAGCAAGGGTGAGAGAGAGACCCAGTACTTC.

This clonotype was picked up a small number of times. The rearrangement joins TRBV27 to TRBJ1-1; D possibly corresponds to TRBD1 (6 bases). Trimming took off 2 bases at V and 5 bases at J, with 15 bases between the two ends. This CDR3 contains 15 residues. Germline V CDR1 and CDR2: MNHEY, SMNVEV (reference sequence). CDR3 coding DNA: TGTGCCAGCAGTTTAGCGTCCGTAGGGGGGACTGAAGCTTTCTTT. It is translated as CASSLASVGGTEAFF.

This sequence joins TRBV5-1 and TRBJ2-3; the match to TRBD2 covers 14 bases. Germline assignment: CDR1 SGHRS and CDR2 YFSETQ. This CDR3 has 16 amino acids. V trimming: 4 bases; J trimming: 6 bases; junction bases outside the gene matches: 7. CDR3 DNA: TGCGCCAGCAGCCCGGGACTAGCGGGAGTAAGGGATACGCAGTATTTT. It encodes CASSPGLAGVRDTQYF.

This clonotype was counted ten times or more. Here the CDR3 reads CASSLQGASFYGYTF. In DNA form, the CDR3 reads TGTGCCAGCAGTCTACAGGGGGCCTCCTTCTATGGCTACACCTTC. The rearrangement uses TRBV27 and TRBJ1-2, with 9 bases aligning to TRBD1. Germline V lookup: CDR1 MNHEY, CDR2 SMNVEV (reference sequence). The V segment lost 5 bases and the J segment 4 bases; nucleotides outside the gene matches: 8. The CDR3 loop spans 15 amino acids.

The gene calls are TRBV20-1 and TRBJ2-3, with TRBD2 identical over 8 bases. Germline-derived CDR1 and CDR2 are DFQATT and SNEGSKA (reference sequence). CDR3 size: 14 residues. The CDR3 nucleotides are TGCAGGTTCGGTCGGGAGGGCCTTACAGATACGCAGTATTTT. Its protein is CRFGREGLTDTQYF.